This TCR beta chain was sequenced for a study of control samples from healthy donors and cancer patients. The method was immunoSEQ multiplex PCR; TCRdb's version includes in-frame clones alone and lacks a portion of them. Here the sample spans about 65,000 clones, less than 95% being singletons. V shed 5 bases and J 0 bases; nucleotides not matched to a gene: 6. Germline V CDR1 and CDR2: SNHLY, FYNNEI. The CDR3 length is 15 residues. The sequence was collected from a woman aged 45-59 years with colorectal cancer. The sequenced sample consisted of PBMCs. This chain links TRBV2 with TRBJ2-7, with TRBD1 identical over 8 bases. This CDR3 reads CASSNDQGASYEQYF. CDR3 DNA: TGTGCCAGCAGTAACGATCAGGGGGCCTCCTACGAGCAGTACTTC.